Below, 25 T cell receptor beta chains from the same sample are listed, as sequenced in a study of early T cells in non-severe SARS-CoV-2 infection. TCRdb passed the 5' RACE reads through MiXCR, listing each CDR3 protein once. The data contain 70,000 to 95,000 distinct CDR3 sequences, roughly 15% of them singletons. The material sequenced was whole blood. The receptors stem from an adult who was a healthcare worker with PCR-confirmed SARS-CoV-2 infection or an uninfected control (not recorded which).

This clonotype was counted a few times. V usage is TRBV2 and J usage is TRBJ2-5, with D tentatively TRBD1 or TRBD2 (5 bases each). CDR3 length: 14 residues. V was cut by 6 bases and J by 1 base, with 12 bases left in between. Germline values: CDR1 SNHLY, CDR2 FYNNEI. The CDR3 region is CASRAGGGQETQYF. The DNA of the CDR3 is TGTGCCAGCAGAGCCGGTGGGGGCCAAGAGACCCAGTACTTC.

This clonotype has only a few counts. The V and J genes are TRBV9 and TRBJ2-5; D gene uncertain. The germline V gene has CDR1 SGDLS and CDR2 YYNGEE. V lost 2 bases to trimming and J lost 2 bases, with 7 bases between them. The CDR3 has 13 amino acids. The CDR3 protein is CASSVASQETQYF. CDR3 coding DNA: TGTGCCAGCAGCGTCGCCTCTCAAGAGACCCAGTACTTC. Filled out from reference TRBV9 and TRBJ2-5, the complete variable domain reads DSGVTQTPKHLITATGQRVTLRCSPRSGDLSVYWYQQSLDQGLQFLIQYYNGEERAKGNILERFSAQQFPDLHSELNLSSLELGDSALYFCASSVASQETQYFGPGTRLLVL.

The chain combines TRBV15 with TRBJ1-4; D not resolved. The CDR3 loop spans 14 amino acids. Germline CDR1 and CDR2: LNHNV and YYDKDF (reference sequence). Trimming left V 1 base short and J 0 bases short, with 3 bases between. The CDR3 sequence is CATSRVTTNEKLFF. The DNA for the CDR3 is TGTGCCACCAGCAGAGTTACAACTAATGAAAAACTGTTTTTT. Full variable domain (rest looked up from reference TRBV15 and TRBJ1-4): DAMVIQNPRYQVTQFGKPVTLSCSQTLNHNVMYWYQQKSSQAPKLLFHYYDKDFNNEADTPDNFQSRRPNTSFCFLDIRSPGLGDTAMYLCATSRVTTNEKLFFGSGTQLSVL.

V and J are TRBV21-1 and TRBJ2-3; the D call in the table, TRBD2, was not verified against the DNA. TRBV21-1 is a listed pseudogene. The CDR3 spans 17 residues. CDR3 residues: CASSKPPNQPSTDTQYF. In nucleotides, the CDR3 is TGTGCCAGCAGCAAGCCTCCGAACCAACCTAGCACAGATACGCAGTATTTT.

The rearrangement links TRBV29-1 to TRBJ2-6; D is possibly TRBD1 or TRBD2 (5 bases each). Deletions cut 6 bases from V and 1 base from J, with 13 bases between. Germline lookup yields CDR1 SQVTM and CDR2 ANQGSEA. The CDR3 sequence is 15 residues long. CDR3 sequence: CSVDGTTSGANVLTF. Here the CDR3 DNA reads TGCAGCGTAGACGGGACGACATCTGGGGCCAACGTCCTGACTTTC.

The J gene is TRBJ1-5, the V gene TRBV4-1; no firm D call. Germline assignment: CDR1 MGHRA and CDR2 YSYEKL. Trimming stripped 2 bases from V and 2 bases from J, with 16 bases between. There are 17 residues in the CDR3. CDR3 DNA: TGCGCCAGCAGCCAATCTGCTCGCCTGACTGGCAATCAGCCCCAGCATTTT. It yields the protein CASSQSARLTGNQPQHF.

This chain uses TRBV12-3 or TRBV12-4 with TRBJ2-5; D remains ambiguous. V shed 5 bases and J shed 4 bases, with 8 bases lying between them. This CDR3 has 12 residues. CDR3 loop: CASSRLIETQYF. CDR3 nucleotide sequence: TGTGCCAGCAGTAGACTCATAGAGACCCAGTACTTC.

This clonotype was counted many times. This sequence joins TRBV14 and TRBJ2-2; TRBD2 agrees at 10 bases. Germline-derived CDR1 and CDR2 are SGHDN and FVKESK. CDR3 length equals 17 residues. V was clipped by 3 bases and J by 7 bases; unmatched bases: 11. The CDR3: CASSQRPAGGPDGELFF. CDR3 in DNA: TGTGCCAGCAGCCAGCGGCCAGCGGGGGGGCCGGACGGGGAGCTGTTTTTT.

This chain uses TRBV21-1 with TRBJ1-6; the table's D gene call, TRBD1, was not cross checked with the DNA. TRBV21-1 is a pseudogene locus. CDR3 length: 15 residues. This CDR3 is CASSKTGGRNSPLHF. CDR3 coding DNA: TGTGCCAGCAGCAAAACTGGGGGTAGGAATTCACCCCTCCACTTT.

This clonotype has more than one count but fewer than ten. The chain joins TRBV29-1 to TRBJ2-5; 9 nucleotides align to TRBD2. CDR1 is SQVTM and CDR2 is ANQGSEA in the germline V gene. CDR3 length equals 17 residues. The V and J ends lost 1 base and 1 base, in that order; junction bases with no gene match: 10. The CDR3 sequence: CSVEVDGGGAVQETQYF. In nucleotides, the CDR3 is TGCAGCGTTGAAGTTGATGGCGGGGGGGCCGTCCAAGAGACCCAGTACTTC.

The chain has TRBV2 and TRBJ1-5; 8 positions match TRBD1. Trimming removed 7 bases from V and 7 bases from J; junction bases left unmatched: 15. CDR1 and CDR2 (germline): SNHLY, FYNNEI. This CDR3 region has 16 residues. The DNA of the CDR3 is TGTGCCAGCAATTGGGAATCCGGGACAGGCATGCAGCCCCAGCATTTT. Its translation is CASNWESGTGMQPQHF.

This clonotype was seen more than once but under ten times. V is TRBV4-1 and J is TRBJ2-3, with 7 bases aligning to TRBD2. Germline V gives CDR1 MGHRA, CDR2 YSYEKL. With V trimmed by 0 bases and J by 2 bases, 11 bases remained unmatched. The CDR3 has 18 amino acids. For the CDR3, the DNA is TGCGCCAGCAGCCAAGATCACGACCGGGGGGTTCCCACAGATACGCAGTATTTT. This sequence encodes CASSQDHDRGVPTDTQYF.

The chain has TRBV2 and TRBJ2-1; 7 nucleotides match TRBD1. With 7 bases clipped from V and 7 bases from J, the junction kept 7 bases outside the gene matches. This CDR3 spans 13 amino acids. Germline loops: CDR1 SNHLY, CDR2 FYNNEI. CDR3 in DNA: TGTGCCAGCATCCTGGACAGGTATAATGAGCAGTTCTTC. This codes for CASILDRYNEQFF.

The chain couples TRBV7-6 to TRBJ2-1; TRBD2 matches 11 bases. This CDR3 comprises 17 residues. Germline V gene data show CDR1 as SGHVS and CDR2 as FNYEAQ. After removal of 4 bases from V and 0 bases from J, the junction contained 5 bases not matched to a gene. CDR3 DNA: TGTGCCAGCAGCTCCTTAGCGGGGGGGAGCTCCTACAATGAGCAGTTCTTC. Translation gives CASSSLAGGSSYNEQFF.

The chain recombines TRBV20-1 with TRBJ1-1; 9 bases are shared with TRBD1. Germline CDR1 DFQATT, CDR2 SNEGSKA (reference sequence). This CDR3 spans 15 amino acids. With 0 bases clipped from V and 1 base from J, the junction kept 3 bases outside the gene matches. CDR3 bases: TGCAGTGCTAGAGAAACAGGGGGCTGGAACACTGAAGCTTTCTTT. Protein product: CSARETGGWNTEAFF.

In its sample, this clonotype was seen many times. The V call is TRBV12-3 or TRBV12-4, the J call TRBJ2-1; D assignment may be TRBD1 or TRBD2 (5 bases each). V was trimmed by 6 bases and J by 6 bases, leaving 15 bases between them. The CDR3 totals 14 residues. In nucleotides, the CDR3 is TGTGCCAGCAGCGGCGGAGATGGGGGCAATGAGCAGTTCTTC. Its protein is CASSGGDGGNEQFF.

V and J are TRBV10-3 and TRBJ1-5; weak D call: TRBD1 (6 bases). Germline-derived CDR1 and CDR2 are ENHRY and SYGVKD. V lost 3 bases and J 1 base, leaving 10 bases between the germline ends. This CDR3 has 15 amino acids. CDR3 protein: CAISEGQRSNQPQHF. CDR3 bases: TGTGCCATCAGTGAAGGACAGAGAAGCAATCAGCCCCAGCATTTT.

Comment on this clonotype: A much larger clone sits a single nucleotide away, making a read error possible. This chain uses TRBV6-1 with TRBJ2-7; D might be TRBD1 (5 bases). In germline, CDR1 is MNHNS, CDR2 SASEGT. Trimming took off 6 bases at V and 3 bases at J, with 12 bases between the two ends. This CDR3 has 13 amino acids. This chain's CDR3 is CASSPDKVYEQYV. CDR3 bases: TGTGCCAGCAGCCCGGACAAGGTCTACGAGCAGTACGTC.

This clonotype was counted between two and nine times. This chain joins TRBV6-1 and TRBJ2-3; TRBD1 matches at 10 bases. The CDR3 sequence is 15 residues long. Per the germline V gene, CDR1 is MNHNS and CDR2 is SASEGT. Unmatched junction bases numbered 8, after V lost 6 bases and J lost 5 bases. The chain's CDR3 is CASRYLDRGLDTQYF. In nucleotides, the CDR3 is TGTGCCAGCAGGTACCTCGACAGGGGGCTAGATACGCAGTATTTT.

In the case of this clonotype: The junction shows a germline mismatch at one end, possibly a read error. This chain's CDR3 is CVSSQGGSGPDTQYF. The CDR3 DNA follows: TGTGTCAGCAGCCAGGGGGGGTCGGGGCCAGATACGCAGTATTTT. The J gene is TRBJ2-3, the V gene TRBV5-4, with D perhaps being TRBD1 or TRBD2 (7 bases each). The CDR3 is made up of 15 amino acids. CDR1 is SGHNT and CDR2 is YYREEE in the germline V gene (reference sequence). The full variable domain, rest sourced from reference TRBV5-4 and TRBJ2-3, is ETGVTQSPTHLIKTRGQQVTLRCSSQSGHNTVSWYQQALGQGPQFIFQYYREEENGRGNFPPRFSGLQFPNYSSELNVNALELDDSALYLCVSSQGGSGPDTQYFGPGTRLTVL.

In this sample, this clonotype turned up a few times. Here the CDR3 reads CASSSPLGQGIYGYTF. CDR3 coding DNA: TGTGCCAGCAGCTCGCCCCTGGGACAGGGAATCTATGGCTACACCTTC. The chain is built from TRBV9 and TRBJ1-2; 9 nucleotides match TRBD1. J gave up 4 bases and V 4 bases, and 11 bases lay outside the gene matches. Germline CDR1 and CDR2: SGDLS and YYNGEE. The CDR3 loop spans 16 amino acids.

This clonotype was seen only a few times. The chain employs TRBV6-1 and TRBJ2-2; 7 bases are a match to TRBD1. This CDR3 region has 15 residues. J gave up 4 bases and V 1 base, and 3 bases lay outside the gene matches. Looked up from germline, CDR1 is MNHNS and CDR2 is SASEGT. CDR3: CASSEDRGGTGELFF. The CDR3 DNA sequence: TGTGCCAGCAGTGAAGACAGGGGTGGCACCGGGGAGCTGTTTTTT.

This clonotype was counted many times. The rearrangement links TRBV5-5 to TRBJ2-3; 12 bases are shared with TRBD2. The V gene's germline CDR1 is SGHKS and CDR2 YYEKEE (reference sequence). Germline trimming cut 5 bases from V and 4 bases from J; bases unmatched to any gene: 5. This CDR3 spans 15 amino acids. The CDR3 spells CASSLTSGGADTQYF. CDR3 DNA: TGTGCCAGCAGTCTGACTAGCGGGGGCGCAGATACGCAGTATTTT.

The V and J genes are TRBV5-1 and TRBJ2-5; D assignment may be TRBD1 or TRBD2 (5 bases each). Germline-derived CDR1 and CDR2 are SGHRS and YFSETQ. The CDR3 covers 14 residues. V lost 3 bases, J lost 0 bases, and 9 bases lay in between. CDR3 DNA: TGCGCCAGCAGCTCGGGACGGAACCAAGAGACCCAGTACTTC. It yields the protein CASSSGRNQETQYF. The full variable domain, its missing parts supplied by reference TRBV5-1 and TRBJ2-5, is KAGVTQTPRYLIKTRGQQVTLSCSPISGHRSVSWYQQTPGQGLQFLFEYFSETQRNKGNFPGRFSGRQFSNSRSEMNVSTLELGDSALYLCASSSGRNQETQYFGPGTRLLVL.

The chain carries TRBV29-1 and TRBJ1-2; 10 bases agree with TRBD1. V gave up 4 bases and J gave up 8 bases; unmatched junction bases: 4. The CDR3 runs 12 residues. CDR1 and CDR2 (germline): SQVTM, ANQGSEA. As DNA, the CDR3 is TGCAGCGTTGGGGACAGGGGCGGCGGCTACACCTTC. Translation gives CSVGDRGGGYTF.